This entry lists 11 T cell receptor beta chains sequenced from one sample in a study of CD8+CD57+ T cells in acquired aplastic anemia. TCR beta VDJ and CDR3 were profiled, and genomic DNA was the template. TCRdb independently ran MiXCR on the reads; one entry per CDR3 protein. The repertoire holds about 68,000 distinct CDR3 sequences, with approximately 50% as singletons. Sequencing was performed on sorted CD4+, CD8+, or CD8+CD57+ T cells (not recorded which) from PBMCs. These receptors were collected from a human donor in good health, serving as a control.

The rearrangement joins TRBV5-6 to TRBJ1-6, with D hard to call. CDR3 length: 13 residues. In germline, CDR1 is SGHDT, CDR2 YYEEEE. Trimming took 4 bases from V and 8 from J, leaving 10 bases between them. The CDR3 DNA is TGTGCCAGCAGCGGTGAGGGAGATTCACCCCTCCACTTT. Translated: CASSGEGDSPLHF.

There are a few counts of this clonotype. The chain joins TRBV19 to TRBJ2-1; TRBD1 might be the D (6 bases). The CDR3 totals 14 residues. V was cut by 5 bases and J by 2 bases, with 10 bases left in between. Germline assignment: CDR1 LNHDA and CDR2 SQIVND (reference sequence). CDR3 region: CASSGTKAYNEQFF. CDR3 sequence (DNA): TGTGCCAGTAGTGGGACAAAAGCCTACAATGAGCAGTTCTTC.

The chain employs TRBV29-1 and TRBJ2-7, with 11 bases aligning to TRBD2. The germline CDR1 and CDR2 sequences are SQVTM and ANQGSEA. The J segment lost 4 bases and the V segment lost 3 bases, leaving 5 bases of the junction unmatched. The CDR3 contains 14 residues. The DNA of the CDR3 is TGCAGCGTTGACACTAGCGGGAGAAAATACGAGCAGTACTTC. Protein sequence: CSVDTSGRKYEQYF.

The J gene is TRBJ2-5, the V gene TRBV19, with 7 bases aligning to TRBD1. The CDR3 is 13 amino acids. V gave up 7 bases and J gave up 5 bases; unmatched junction bases: 7. Germline V gene data show CDR1 as LNHDA and CDR2 as SQIVND (reference sequence). The chain's CDR3 is CASNEGAEETQYF. DNA of the CDR3: TGTGCCAGTAACGAGGGGGCGGAGGAGACCCAGTACTTC.

The chain couples TRBV10-3 to TRBJ1-6, with 10 positions matching TRBD1. V shed 4 bases and J 7 bases; nucleotides not matched to a gene: 4. Germline V gives CDR1 ENHRY, CDR2 SYGVKD. The CDR3 spans 15 residues. CDR3 sequence reads: CAISVGTGENSPLHF. The CDR3 nucleotides read TGTGCCATCAGTGTAGGGACAGGGGAAAATTCACCCCTCCACTTT.

This clonotype was detected many times. The rearrangement uses TRBV12-3 or TRBV12-4 and TRBJ1-1; D remains ambiguous. Trimming pared 3 bases from V and 5 bases from J, leaving 13 bases between. The CDR3 is 14 amino acids. The CDR3 coding sequence is TGTGCCAGCAGTTTTAAGGGCTTTGGGACTGAAGCTTTCTTT. Its protein is CASSFKGFGTEAFF.

This clonotype was counted ten times or more. The chain uses TRBV27 and TRBJ2-1, with 11 positions matching TRBD1. This CDR3 is built from 16 residues. V lost 6 bases, J lost 3 bases, and 7 bases stayed unmatched. Germline V gives CDR1 MNHEY, CDR2 SMNVEV (reference sequence). The CDR3 DNA sequence: TGTGCCAGCAGATCTCCCGGGACAGGGGGCTACAATGAGCAGTTCTTC. It is translated as CASRSPGTGGYNEQFF.

This clonotype was seen ten or more times. The chain has TRBV6-1 and TRBJ2-7; 9 nucleotides agree with TRBD2. The CDR3 consists of 15 residues. After removal of 5 bases from V and 2 bases from J, the junction contained 7 bases not matched to a gene. Germline V gene data show CDR1 as MNHNS and CDR2 as SASEGT. CDR3 residues: CASSRQLAGAYEQYF. CDR3 DNA sequence: TGTGCCAGCAGTCGACAACTAGCGGGCGCCTACGAGCAGTACTTC.

Worth noting for this clonotype: A read error may produce the germline difference seen at one junction end. V gene TRBV7-9 combines with J gene TRBJ2-7; D might be TRBD1 or TRBD2, each matching 5 bases. The germline CDR1 and CDR2 sequences are SEHNR and FQNEAQ (reference sequence). The length of the CDR3 is 15 residues. The CDR3 sequence: CAGSERDPGHYEQYF. DNA for the CDR3: TGTGCCGGCAGCGAAAGGGACCCGGGGCACTACGAGCAGTACTTC. Together with reference TRBV7-9 and TRBJ2-7, the CDR3 gives the full variable domain: DTGVSQNPRHKITKRGQNVTFRCDPISEHNRLYWYRQTLGQGPEFLTYFQNEAQLEKSRLLSDRFSAERPKGSFSTLEIQRTEQGDSAMYLCAGSERDPGHYEQYFGPGTRLTVT.

This clonotype was seen many times. The rearrangement links TRBV7-2 to TRBJ2-7; D is perhaps TRBD1 or TRBD2 (5 bases each). The CDR3 is 13 amino acids. V lost 0 bases and J lost 2, with 5 bases in between. Germline CDR1 and CDR2: SGHTA and FQGNSA. The CDR3 sequence is CASSLAGAYEQYF. The CDR3, as DNA: TGTGCCAGCAGCTTAGCGGGGGCCTACGAGCAGTACTTC.

The V gene is TRBV7-8, the J gene TRBJ2-1, with a possible D match to TRBD2 (7 bases). From germline, CDR1 is SGHVS and CDR2 FQNEAQ. This CDR3 region has 16 residues. V was cut by 5 bases and J by 5 bases, with 19 bases left in between. The CDR3 sequence: CASSNRVPGGHNEQFF. The CDR3 DNA follows: TGTGCCAGCAGCAACAGGGTTCCGGGGGGCCACAATGAGCAGTTCTTC.